This passage covers 31 T cell receptor beta chains from one sample sequenced in a study of shared clonotypes between healthy human individuals (TCRdb year 2020). Receptor libraries were prepared by the immunoSEQ multiplex PCR assay. Entries here come from immuneACCESS through TCRdb and include only in-frame sequences with V and J called. Some clones fail to appear in such tables; in the studies checked, an unresolved V gene covers under half of the shortfall, and the cause of the remainder is unknown. The table for this sample lists about 2.4 million clones; 90% to 95% of them were counted only once. The ten most abundant clones make up roughly 0.36% of the sample. Sequencing input: naive CD4+ T cells from PBMCs. Read against the paper, the sample's cell subset or site label means: CD45RA+ positively selected. The receptors here all came from a young man in good health. Some clones in this sample may be carry-over from other donors' samples.

The chain carries TRBV18 and TRBJ2-3; no clear D. The CDR3 has 14 amino acids. Germline CDR1 is KGHSH and CDR2 is LQKENI. V lost 1 base, J lost 4 bases, and 9 bases lay in between. The CDR3 loop reads CASSPRATADTQYF. In DNA, the CDR3 is TGTGCCAGCTCACCACGGGCCACAGCAGATACGCAGTATTTT.

The gene calls are TRBV18 and TRBJ1-5, with D perhaps matching TRBD1 (5 bases). CDR3 length equals 19 residues. Germline values: CDR1 KGHSH, CDR2 LQKENI. The V and J ends lost 2 bases and 6 bases respectively, with 26 bases between them. CDR3 in amino acids: CASSPMAVSDGGSGQPQHF. For the CDR3, the DNA is TGTGCCAGCTCACCAATGGCTGTAAGCGATGGGGGGAGCGGTCAGCCCCAGCATTTT.

This clone was detected once. J is TRBJ2-3 and V is TRBV7-3, with TRBD2 matching over 10 bases. CDR3 length: 17 amino acids. From germline, CDR1 is SGHTA and CDR2 FQGTGA. With 5 bases clipped from V and 3 bases from J, the junction kept 11 bases outside the gene matches. Written as DNA, the CDR3 is TGTGCCAGCAGCCGCGGGGTGACTAGCGGGCCGACAGATACGCAGTATTTT. This encodes CASSRGVTSGPTDTQYF.

This chain connects TRBV9 to TRBJ2-1; D gene unclear. Trimming left V 0 bases short and J 8 bases short, with 12 bases between. Germline CDR1 SGDLS, CDR2 YYNGEE. This CDR3 has 14 residues. In nucleotides, the CDR3 is TGTGCCAGCAGCGTAGACTTTAATAGGGATGAGCAGTTCTTC. Translating gives CASSVDFNRDEQFF. The whole variable domain, filled in from reference TRBV9 and TRBJ2-1, reads DSGVTQTPKHLITATGQRVTLRCSPRSGDLSVYWYQQSLDQGLQFLIQYYNGEERAKGNILERFSAQQFPDLHSELNLSSLELGDSALYFCASSVDFNRDEQFFGPGTRLTVL.

The chain employs TRBV27 and TRBJ1-2; D is ambiguous. The V gene's germline CDR1 is MNHEY and CDR2 SMNVEV (reference sequence). The CDR3 consists of 13 residues. Trimming removed 2 bases at V and 4 bases at J, with 8 bases between. The CDR3 DNA reads TGTGCCAGCAGTTTACACTTCGGCTATGGCTACACCTTC. Translating gives CASSLHFGYGYTF.

V and J are TRBV27 and TRBJ1-1, with 9 bases fitting TRBD1. With V trimmed by 7 bases and J by 3 bases, 18 bases remained unmatched. Germline CDR1 reads MNHEY; CDR2 reads SMNVEV (reference sequence). This CDR3 is 18 amino acids long. CDR3 residues: CASTLRLNRGRLDTEAFF. The DNA of the CDR3 is TGTGCCAGCACCCTGAGACTCAACAGGGGGCGCCTGGACACTGAAGCTTTCTTT.

The chain links TRBV5-5 to TRBJ2-7, with TRBD1 identical over 8 bases. Germline values: CDR1 SGHKS, CDR2 YYEKEE (reference sequence). The CDR3 is 15 residues long. V trimming: 3 bases; J trimming: 2 bases; junction bases outside the gene matches: 7. The CDR3, as DNA: TGTGCCAGCAGCTCTAGGACAGGGCCTACCTACGAGCAGTACTTC. This codes for CASSSRTGPTYEQYF.

For the CDR3, the DNA is TGTGCCAGCAGTAAAGGGGTGGGGACAGGACCGATGAACACTGAAGCTTTCTTT. It yields the protein CASSKGVGTGPMNTEAFF. This chain links TRBV2 with TRBJ1-1; 8 bases align to TRBD1. Germline lookup yields CDR1 SNHLY and CDR2 FYNNEI. This CDR3 has 18 residues. V trimming: 5 bases; J trimming: 0 bases; junction bases outside the gene matches: 14. Drawing the rest from reference TRBV2 and TRBJ1-1, the complete variable domain is EPEVTQTPSHQVTQMGQEVILRCVPISNHLYFYWYRQILGQKVEFLVSFYNNEISEKSEIFDDQFSVERPDGSNFTLKIRSTKLEDSAMYFCASSKGVGTGPMNTEAFFGQGTRLTVV.

This rearrangement joins TRBV28 to TRBJ2-7, with a tentative D call TRBD1 (6 bases). V dropped 8 bases and J dropped 0 bases, with 8 bases sitting between them. Germline-derived CDR1 and CDR2 are MDHEN and SYDVKM. This CDR3 comprises 12 residues. Here the CDR3 reads CASGTFSYEQYF. CDR3 coding DNA: TGTGCCAGCGGGACATTCTCCTACGAGCAGTACTTC. Filled out from reference TRBV28 and TRBJ2-7, the complete variable domain reads DVKVTQSSRYLVKRTGEKVFLECVQDMDHENMFWYRQDPGLGLRLIYFSYDVKMKEKGDIPEGYSVSREKKERFSLILESASTNQTSMYLCASGTFSYEQYFGPGTRLTVT.

This rearrangement joins TRBV19 to TRBJ2-7; possibly TRBD1 or TRBD2 for D (5 bases each). This CDR3 is built from 15 residues. The V and J ends lost 4 bases and 2 bases respectively, with 15 bases between them. The germline gives CDR1 LNHDA, CDR2 SQIVND (reference sequence). CDR3 protein: CASSTPGTVTYEQYF. CDR3 bases: TGTGCCAGTAGTACTCCCGGGACCGTGACCTACGAGCAGTACTTC.

Of note for this clone: The sample carries other DNA sequences with the same CDR3. The rearrangement joins TRBV5-1 to TRBJ1-1; TRBD1 is a possible D gene (5 bases). This CDR3 region has 13 residues. Per the germline V gene, CDR1 is SGHRS and CDR2 is YFSETQ. Between the trimmed V and J ends, which lost 0 bases and 5 bases, there was a span of 8 bases. CDR3 amino acids: CASSLERGTEAFF. CDR3 in DNA: TGCGCCAGCAGCTTGGAAAGGGGAACTGAAGCTTTCTTT.

V is TRBV30 and J is TRBJ2-5; 7 nucleotides align to TRBD1. The closer fit of TRBJ2-7 to the DNA end suggests the J call may be wrong. This CDR3 is 14 amino acids long. Germline-derived CDR1 and CDR2 are GTSNPN and SVGIG (reference sequence). For the CDR3, the DNA is TGTGCCTGGAGTGGACAGGGATGGGTGTACGAGCAGTACTTC. Protein: CAWSGQGWVYEQYF.

Only a few counts were recorded for this clone. The gene calls are TRBV20-1 and TRBJ1-1; TRBD1 is a possible D gene (6 bases). Germline CDR1 DFQATT, CDR2 SNEGSKA (reference sequence). V gave up 3 bases and J gave up 11 bases, with 10 bases separating them. The CDR3 is made up of 10 amino acids. The CDR3 DNA follows: TGCAGTGCTAGCTCAGGACAGGCTTTCTTT. Residues: CSASSGQAFF.

The CDR3 sequence is CASSYLGPASGNTIYF. The CDR3 DNA reads TGTGCCAGCAGTTACTTAGGGCCAGCCTCTGGAAACACCATATATTTT. This chain connects TRBV6-6 to TRBJ1-3; D gene uncertain. The CDR3 loop spans 16 amino acids. Per germline, CDR1 MNHNY and CDR2 SVGAGI (reference sequence). V was clipped by 1 base and J by 0 bases, with 10 bases between them.

About this clone itself: In the same sample, other DNA sequences code for this CDR3. The chain has TRBV28 and TRBJ2-7; D ambiguous. The CDR3 sequence is 12 residues long. V was shortened by 2 bases and J by 2 bases, with 4 bases between the two germline ends. The germline CDR1 and CDR2 sequences are MDHEN and SYDVKM. The CDR3 is CASSLTAYEQYF. For the CDR3, the DNA is TGTGCCAGCAGTTTAACAGCCTACGAGCAGTACTTC. Full variable domain (rest looked up from reference TRBV28 and TRBJ2-7): DVKVTQSSRYLVKRTGEKVFLECVQDMDHENMFWYRQDPGLGLRLIYFSYDVKMKEKGDIPEGYSVSREKKERFSLILESASTNQTSMYLCASSLTAYEQYFGPGTRLTVT.

A few counts support this clone. The V and J genes are TRBV30 and TRBJ1-1; D is perhaps TRBD1 (6 bases). Germline CDR1 reads GTSNPN; CDR2 reads SVGIG (reference sequence). Trimming took 2 bases from V and 4 from J, leaving 11 bases between them. The CDR3 extends over 13 amino acids. The CDR3 is CAWSMGAFTEAFF. For the CDR3, the DNA is TGTGCCTGGAGTATGGGGGCTTTCACTGAAGCTTTCTTT.

The J gene is TRBJ2-2, the V gene TRBV7-9; D is unclear. This CDR3 comprises 12 residues. Germline CDR1 SEHNR, CDR2 FQNEAQ (reference sequence). V lost 2 bases, J lost 8 bases, and 6 bases lay in between. The CDR3 reads CASSLSLGELFF. CDR3 coding DNA: TGTGCCAGCAGCTTATCTTTGGGGGAGCTGTTTTTT.

The table lists this clone with a count of one. The chain has TRBV10-3 and TRBJ2-7; D may match TRBD1 or TRBD2 (5 bases each). The CDR3 totals 17 residues. V was clipped by 0 bases and J by 3 bases, with 18 bases between them. CDR1 is ENHRY, CDR2 SYGVKD, per germline. The CDR3 DNA reads as TGTGCCATCAGTGAGTCAGTGGGGCTAGCCACTTACTACGAGCAGTACTTC. It specifies CAISESVGLATYYEQYF.

The genes are TRBV6-1 and TRBJ2-1; 12 positions agree with TRBD2. The CDR3 spans 17 residues. Per the germline V gene, CDR1 is MNHNS and CDR2 is SASEGT. The trim removed 4 bases at V and 1 base at J, leaving 5 bases unmatched. CDR3 sequence: CASSGATSGSSYNEQFF. For the CDR3, the DNA is TGTGCCAGCAGTGGGGCGACTAGCGGGAGTTCCTACAATGAGCAGTTCTTC.

V and J are TRBV5-5 and TRBJ1-4, with 7 bases matching TRBD1. The CDR3 loop spans 14 amino acids. V gave up 0 bases and J gave up 8 bases; unmatched junction bases: 4. Germline V gene lookup returns CDR1 SGHKS and CDR2 YYEKEE (reference sequence). The CDR3 region has the DNA TGTGCCAGCAGCTTGGACAGGGGAAACGAAAAACTGTTTTTT. Translating it yields CASSLDRGNEKLFF.

The genes are TRBV29-1 and TRBJ1-4, with D possibly matching TRBD1 (5 bases). Germline V lookup: CDR1 SQVTM, CDR2 ANQGSEA. The CDR3 contains 14 residues. The V end was cut by 6 bases, the J end by 3 bases, with 14 bases between. CDR3 bases: TGCAGCGTCCAGGGATATGGGTCTAATGAAAAACTGTTTTTT. Translating it yields CSVQGYGSNEKLFF.

This clone came up once. The rearrangement uses TRBV18 and TRBJ2-7, with D possibly matching TRBD2 (6 bases). Trimming pared 2 bases from V and 2 bases from J, leaving 10 bases between. The V gene's germline CDR1 is KGHSH and CDR2 LQKENI. This CDR3 has 14 residues. In DNA form, the CDR3 reads TGTGCCAGCTCACCAGGAGGGGCTCCCTACGAGCAGTACTTC. This encodes CASSPGGAPYEQYF.

The chain has TRBV28 and TRBJ2-3; 8 bases line up with TRBD2. This CDR3 has 17 amino acids. The V gene end was trimmed by 5 bases and the J gene end by 4 bases; junction bases not matched to a gene: 14. Germline V lookup: CDR1 MDHEN, CDR2 SYDVKM. The CDR3 bases are TGTGCCAGCAGTGGAGCGGCTGGCGGGAGGATTTCAGATACGCAGTATTTT. As protein: CASSGAAGGRISDTQYF. Full variable domain (remainder filled in from reference TRBV28 and TRBJ2-3): DVKVTQSSRYLVKRTGEKVFLECVQDMDHENMFWYRQDPGLGLRLIYFSYDVKMKEKGDIPEGYSVSREKKERFSLILESASTNQTSMYLCASSGAAGGRISDTQYFGPGTRLTVL.

This clone was observed a handful of times. Other DNA sequences in the same sample also yield this CDR3. This sequence joins TRBV9 and TRBJ1-1; D might be TRBD1 (6 bases). V gave up 3 bases and J gave up 1 base, with 10 bases separating them. The CDR3 is 14 residues long. Germline V gives CDR1 SGDLS, CDR2 YYNGEE. CDR3 protein: CASSATGSNTEAFF. DNA of the CDR3: TGTGCCAGCAGCGCGACAGGTTCGAACACTGAAGCTTTCTTT.

V gene TRBV5-6 combines with J gene TRBJ2-1; 8 bases agree with TRBD2. This CDR3 region has 16 residues. The germline V gene has CDR1 SGHDT and CDR2 YYEEEE. The J segment lost 0 bases and the V segment lost 2 bases, leaving 4 bases of the junction unmatched. The CDR3 is CASSLFSGNSYNEQFF. DNA for the CDR3: TGTGCCAGCAGCTTATTTAGCGGGAACTCCTACAATGAGCAGTTCTTC.

This chain joins TRBV6-5 and TRBJ1-3; 7 bases line up with TRBD1. The V gene end was trimmed by 6 bases and the J gene end by 5 bases; junction bases not matched to a gene: 10. CDR1 and CDR2 (germline): MNHEY, SVGAGI. CDR3 length: 15 amino acids. Written as DNA, the CDR3 is TGTGCCAGCAGCCCTCTACAGGGGACTAGAAACACCATATATTTT. It encodes CASSPLQGTRNTIYF.

The rearrangement links TRBV18 to TRBJ2-7, with a tentative D call TRBD2 (6 bases). The germline V and J ends were trimmed by 6 bases and 4 bases, with 22 bases remaining between them. The CDR3 sequence is 16 residues long. CDR1 and CDR2 (germline): KGHSH, LQKENI. The CDR3 loop is CASSLLRSGSPYEQYF. DNA for the CDR3: TGTGCCAGCTCCCTACTCCGTAGCGGCAGCCCTTACGAGCAGTACTTC.

The rearrangement links TRBV9 to TRBJ1-3; D is possibly TRBD1 (6 bases). The CDR3 is 16 amino acids. The V gene lost 0 bases and the J gene lost 5 bases, with 15 bases spanning the gap. Germline loops: CDR1 SGDLS, CDR2 YYNGEE. In DNA, the CDR3 is TGTGCCAGCAGCGTAGAGGGACAAATTGGGAGAAACACCATATATTTT. It codes for CASSVEGQIGRNTIYF.

V and J are TRBV6-4 and TRBJ2-6; D is possibly TRBD1 or TRBD2 (5 bases each). Trimming took off 6 bases at V and 0 bases at J, with 9 bases between the two ends. The CDR3 has 15 residues. From germline, CDR1 is MRHNA and CDR2 SNTAGT. For the CDR3, the DNA is TGTGCCAGCAGCCAGAGGGGCTCTGGGGCCAACGTCCTGACTTTC. Translation: CASSQRGSGANVLTF.

This rearrangement joins TRBV10-2 to TRBJ2-7; D call uncertain. The germline V gene encodes CDR1 WSHSY and CDR2 SAAADI. This CDR3 region has 11 residues. V lost 3 bases and J 6 bases, leaving 6 bases between the germline ends. CDR3 in amino acids: CASSERSEQYF. CDR3 bases: TGCGCCAGCAGTGAAAGGTCCGAGCAGTACTTC.

The chain couples TRBV6-5 to TRBJ1-2; D possibly corresponds to TRBD1 (6 bases). The length of the CDR3 is 15 residues. V was cut by 1 base and J by 5 bases, with 14 bases left in between. Germline loops: CDR1 MNHEY, CDR2 SVGAGI. In DNA, the CDR3 is TGTGCCAGCAGTTACTTCGTTGGCGGACAGTATGGCTACACCTTC. It encodes CASSYFVGGQYGYTF.